The 13 T cell receptor beta chains given below trace back to one sample, sequenced in a study of molecular identifiers for immune sequencing clone quantification. One entry per CDR3 protein results from TCRdb running MiXCR on the PCR reads. The top ten clones hold just over 0.75% of a sample with a few hundred thousand distinct CDR3 sequences, 25% of them seen once. Sequencing was done on a sample of naive CD8+ T cells from blood, with Jurkat cell RNA spiked in. The subset denotes: FACS-sorted CD8+CD4-CCR7+CD45RA+ naive T cells. These receptor sequences come from a human donor in good health. Some libraries in this study had Jurkat cell RNA spiked in.

This clonotype occurred a few times. V gene TRBV6-5 combines with J gene TRBJ2-1; D is perhaps TRBD1 or TRBD2 (5 bases each). CDR3 length: 14 residues. The germline V and J ends were trimmed by 5 bases and 5 bases, with 13 bases remaining between them. Germline values: CDR1 MNHEY, CDR2 SVGAGI. For the CDR3, the DNA is TGTGCCAGCAGTATCCCAGGGAGCCACAATGAGCAGTTCTTC. This translates into CASSIPGSHNEQFF.

This clonotype was seen many times. The chain couples TRBV2 to TRBJ1-5; unclear D gene. The V gene lost 8 bases and the J gene lost 2 bases, with 13 bases spanning the gap. The CDR3 spans 14 residues. Germline CDR1 is SNHLY and CDR2 is FYNNEI. The CDR3, as DNA: TGTGCCAGCTCTTTATGGAGGGGCAATCAGCCCCAGCATTTT. Protein product: CASSLWRGNQPQHF.

The chain links TRBV6-2 or TRBV6-3 to TRBJ1-5; a weak D match, TRBD1 (5 bases). The CDR3 is made up of 15 amino acids. The germline gives CDR1 MNHEY, CDR2 SVGEGT. Trimming shortened V by 5 bases and J by 6 bases, and 17 bases separated the two germline ends. The CDR3 DNA reads as TGTGCCAGCAGTCAACTGTGGGGGGTAGGTCAGCCCCAGCATTTT. It codes for CASSQLWGVGQPQHF.

This clonotype was detected once. A much larger clone differs by one base, so this may be a read error. This chain uses TRBV5-6 with TRBJ2-7, with a tentative D call TRBD2 (5 bases). V was shortened by 5 bases and J by 12 bases, with 15 bases between the two germline ends. CDR3 size: 11 residues. Germline V CDR1 and CDR2: SGHDT, YYEEEE. Here the CDR3 DNA reads TGTGCCAGCAGTTACGGGGATCGATTGTACTTC. It yields the protein CASSYGDRLYF.

As regards this clonotype: A much more abundant neighbour one base away suggests this may be a read error. The chain has TRBV20-1 and TRBJ2-3; tentatively, D is TRBD2 (5 bases). In germline, CDR1 is DFQATT, CDR2 SNEGSKA (reference sequence). This CDR3 spans 14 amino acids. V dropped 6 bases and J dropped 2 bases, with 15 bases sitting between them. The CDR3 protein is CSAEGQDNTDTQYF. Written as DNA, the CDR3 is TGCAGTGCAGAGGGCCAGGATAACACAGATACGCAGTATTTT.

This clonotype was counted between two and nine times. V gene TRBV12-3 or TRBV12-4 combines with J gene TRBJ2-1, with D perhaps matching TRBD1 (5 bases). The CDR3 extends over 13 amino acids. V was shortened by 5 bases and J by 8 bases, with 13 bases between the two germline ends. CDR3 in amino acids: CASSVLGVDEQFF. CDR3 bases: TGTGCCAGCAGTGTTCTAGGGGTGGATGAGCAGTTCTTC.

In its sample, this clonotype was seen a few times. V and J are TRBV7-9 and TRBJ1-3; D is unclear. This CDR3 is 12 amino acids long. V was pared by 1 base and J by 5 bases, with 3 bases between. Germline V gene lookup returns CDR1 SEHNR and CDR2 FQNEAQ (reference sequence). CDR3 sequence (DNA): TGTGCCAGCAGCTTAGATAGAAACACCATATATTTT. Residues: CASSLDRNTIYF.

Remarks on this clonotype: At one end, the junction sequence differs from germline, possibly due to a read error. The V call is TRBV19, the J call TRBJ2-1; D is possibly TRBD1 (5 bases). This CDR3 is 13 amino acids long. The V gene's germline CDR1 is LNHDA and CDR2 SQIVND (reference sequence). DNA for the CDR3: TGTGCCAGTAGTATAGGGGGCAGTCCTAGACAGATCTTC. Its protein is CASSIGGSPRQIF.

This clonotype has a count of ten or more. This rearrangement joins TRBV14 to TRBJ1-2; 9 bases are a match to TRBD1. The germline CDR1 and CDR2 sequences are SGHDN and FVKESK. The CDR3 covers 13 residues. V lost 5 bases, J lost 6 bases, and 4 bases stayed unmatched. The CDR3 bases are TGTGCCAGCAGCAAACAGGGGGCAGATGGCTACACCTTC. This codes for CASSKQGADGYTF.

This clonotype was picked up a small number of times. V usage is TRBV4-3 and J usage is TRBJ2-3; D remains ambiguous. V was pared by 1 base and J by 2 bases, with 7 bases between. The CDR3 is 14 residues long. The germline V gene encodes CDR1 LGHNA and CDR2 YSLEER. CDR3 DNA sequence: TGCGCCAGCAGCCAAGGCGGATACACAGATACGCAGTATTTT. Protein product: CASSQGGYTDTQYF.

This clonotype was observed many times. This chain uses TRBV3-1 with TRBJ1-1; D unclear. V lost 6 bases and J 1 base, leaving 12 bases between the germline ends. CDR3 length equals 14 residues. Germline values: CDR1 LGHDT, CDR2 YNNKEL (reference sequence). Written as DNA, the CDR3 is TGTGCCAGCAGATTAACTGACGGGAACACTGAAGCTTTCTTT. Translating gives CASRLTDGNTEAFF.

This clonotype was counted between two and nine times. The V call is TRBV12-3 or TRBV12-4, the J call TRBJ2-1, with TRBD2 matching over 7 bases. The CDR3 runs to 13 residues. With 11 bases clipped from V and 4 bases from J, the junction kept 8 bases outside the gene matches. The CDR3 nucleotides read TGTGCCGCTAGCCAGGGAGGGTACAATGAGCAGTTCTTC. Its protein is CAASQGGYNEQFF.

The chain recombines TRBV18 with TRBJ2-3; 13 bases match TRBD2. V lost 3 bases, J lost 2 bases, and 5 bases stayed unmatched. Looked up from germline, CDR1 is KGHSH and CDR2 is LQKENI. The CDR3 contains 17 residues. In DNA form, the CDR3 reads TGTGCCAGCTCACCCGAGGGACTAGCGGGGTACACAGATACGCAGTATTTT. Translation gives CASSPEGLAGYTDTQYF.